The 13 T cell receptor beta chains in this list originate from one sample, sequenced in a study of T cell repertoires in cytomegalovirus infection. The antigens for these receptors are not known. TCRdb redid the calling of the reads with MiXCR, one entry per CDR3 protein. The sample yields nearly 700,000 distinct CDR3 sequences, around a third seen once. Sequencing used cultured PBMCs, obtained from culture after CMV antigen stimulation. These receptors all stem from a human donor in good health (CMV status not recorded). Some clones in this sample may be carry-over from other donors' samples.

This clonotype showed up just a few times. This sequence joins TRBV28 and TRBJ2-5; TRBD2 aligns across 7 bases. Germline loops: CDR1 MDHEN, CDR2 SYDVKM. This CDR3 region has 16 residues. Trimming took 6 bases from V and 6 from J; bases not matched to a gene: 16. CDR3 DNA sequence: TGTGCCAGCAGACCTGGACTAGTATGGAGCAGAAAGACCCAGTACTTC. Protein product: CASRPGLVWSRKTQYF.

In its sample, this clonotype was seen a few times. The chain is built from TRBV7-2 and TRBJ1-4, with a weak D call TRBD1 (5 bases). Trimming removed 5 bases from V and 0 bases from J, with 13 bases in between. CDR1 and CDR2 from the germline V gene are SGHTA and FQGNSA. The CDR3 is 16 residues long. The CDR3 bases are TGTGCCAGCAGCGTGGGACCGATAACAACTAATGAAAAACTGTTTTTT. It translates to CASSVGPITTNEKLFF.

The chain links TRBV6-2 or TRBV6-3 to TRBJ2-3, with 12 positions matching TRBD2. CDR1 and CDR2 from the germline V gene are MNHEY and SVGEGT. V was clipped by 6 bases and J by 3 bases; unmatched bases: 19. There are 20 residues in the CDR3. CDR3 amino acids: CASREGLAGSKNSRTDTQYF. In nucleotides, the CDR3 is TGTGCCAGCAGAGAAGGACTAGCGGGAAGTAAAAATTCAAGGACAGATACGCAGTATTTT.

This clonotype came up many times. This chain links TRBV7-2 with TRBJ2-2, with unresolved D. Per the germline V gene, CDR1 is SGHTA and CDR2 is FQGNSA. Trimming shortened V by 3 bases and J by 4 bases, and 9 bases separated the two germline ends. The CDR3 loop spans 14 amino acids. The CDR3 sequence: CASSFGSITGELFF. In nucleotides, the CDR3 is TGTGCCAGCAGCTTCGGGTCGATCACCGGGGAGCTGTTTTTT.

J is TRBJ2-5 and V is TRBV6-2 or TRBV6-3; 9 bases agree with TRBD2. Losses at the gene ends were 10 bases for V and 5 bases for J; bases not matched to a gene: 11. This CDR3 is 14 amino acids long. CDR1 is MNHEY and CDR2 is SVGEGT in the germline V gene. The CDR3 region is CAINLAGTLETQYF. The CDR3 DNA is TGTGCCATCAACCTAGCGGGGACACTGGAGACCCAGTACTTC.

This chain links TRBV11-3 with TRBJ2-2; no firm D call. Germline V gene lookup returns CDR1 SGHNT and CDR2 YENEEA. The CDR3 covers 13 residues. V was shortened by 3 bases and J by 8 bases, with 10 bases between the two germline ends. The CDR3 here is CASSFPPSGELFF. The CDR3 coding sequence is TGTGCCAGCAGCTTCCCGCCTTCTGGGGAGCTGTTTTTT. The full variable domain, with the rest looked up from reference TRBV11-3 and TRBJ2-2, is EAGVVQSPRYKIIEKKQPVAFWCNPISGHNTLYWYLQNLGQGPELLIRYENEEAVDDSQLPKDRFSAERLKGVDSTLKIQPAELGDSAVYLCASSFPPSGELFFGEGSRLTVL.

The gene calls are TRBV2 and TRBJ2-2; D is undetermined. The ends were cut back, 8 bases at V and 1 base at J, with 8 bases in the middle. This CDR3 comprises 13 residues. Germline-derived CDR1 and CDR2 are SNHLY and FYNNEI. DNA for the CDR3: TGTGCCAGCGGGTTCGAGAACACCGGGGAGCTGTTTTTT. Its translation: CASGFENTGELFF.

The chain recombines TRBV6-5 with TRBJ2-5, with 8 bases identical to TRBD2. The CDR3 spans 16 residues. V trimming: 6 bases; J trimming: 2 bases; junction bases outside the gene matches: 11. Germline lookup yields CDR1 MNHEY and CDR2 SVGAGI. Written as DNA, the CDR3 is TGTGCCAGCAGCCGAGGGGGGGTAGCGGGGCAAGAGACCCAGTACTTC. Protein: CASSRGGVAGQETQYF.

The chain has TRBV12-3 or TRBV12-4 and TRBJ1-4; tentatively, D is TRBD1 (5 bases). The CDR3 sequence is 16 residues long. V was pared by 5 bases and J by 8 bases, with 21 bases between. CDR3 in amino acids: CASSIGVRGRNEKLFF. DNA for the CDR3: TGTGCCAGCAGTATAGGAGTCCGGGGACGAAACGAAAAACTGTTTTTT.

The rearrangement links TRBV20-1 to TRBJ2-3; no clear D gene. The CDR3 sequence is 12 residues long. Germline CDR1 is DFQATT and CDR2 is SNEGSKA (reference sequence). The CDR3, as DNA: TGCAGCCACACGGAAGACACAGATACGCAGTATTTT. It codes for CSHTEDTDTQYF.

This chain uses TRBV7-9 with TRBJ2-3, with 9 bases matching TRBD2. This CDR3 has 16 residues. After removal of 5 bases from V and 6 bases from J, the junction contained 12 bases not matched to a gene. Germline V lookup: CDR1 SEHNR, CDR2 FQNEAQ (reference sequence). The CDR3 is CASSQGGSGSPDTQYF. CDR3 DNA: TGTGCCAGCAGCCAGGGTGGTAGCGGGAGCCCCGATACGCAGTATTTT.

V is TRBV12-3 or TRBV12-4 and J is TRBJ1-3; D ambiguous. The CDR3 length is 14 residues. Trimming cost V 2 bases and J 7 bases, with 12 bases left between them. DNA for the CDR3: TGTGCCAGCAGTTTACGAGTGCCCGGGAACACCATATATTTT. Translated, it gives CASSLRVPGNTIYF.

The chain uses TRBV20-1 and TRBJ2-7, with a possible D match to TRBD2 (6 bases). CDR3 length: 13 amino acids. Germline values: CDR1 DFQATT, CDR2 SNEGSKA (reference sequence). Trimming removed 1 base from V and 2 bases from J, with 9 bases in between. This chain's CDR3 is CSARVAGTYEQYF. As DNA, the CDR3 is TGCAGTGCTAGAGTTGCGGGAACCTACGAGCAGTACTTC.